Reported below is one T cell receptor (beta chain). The CDR3 totals 12 residues. V was pared by 4 bases and J by 4 bases, with 7 bases between. Original data processing: Estimation of nucleated cell counts was performed using reference gene primer amplification. Generated by immunoSEQ multiplex PCR, the TCRdb table keeps only in-frame clones and is missing some. D and trimming were read from the DNA, whereas the V and J calls and clone size are those reported in that table. This sample has 400,000 to 450,000 clones, with 86% found just once. The data stem from a study of blood T cell repertoires in COVID-19. Turning to the study itself: Whether acute or convalescent, the COVID-19 samples came from the United States, Italy and Spain. PBMCs, B-cell-depleted T cells, or T cells provided the cDNA or gDNA that made up the material.

The sequencing input was peripheral blood. The chain links TRBV12-3 or TRBV12-4 to TRBJ2-5; D not resolved. This clonotype was sampled from a woman in her twenties or thirties with active or convalescent COVID-19. The CDR3 region has the DNA TGTGCCAGCAGTTCCCTTGTAGAGACCCAGTACTTC. It specifies CASSSLVETQYF.